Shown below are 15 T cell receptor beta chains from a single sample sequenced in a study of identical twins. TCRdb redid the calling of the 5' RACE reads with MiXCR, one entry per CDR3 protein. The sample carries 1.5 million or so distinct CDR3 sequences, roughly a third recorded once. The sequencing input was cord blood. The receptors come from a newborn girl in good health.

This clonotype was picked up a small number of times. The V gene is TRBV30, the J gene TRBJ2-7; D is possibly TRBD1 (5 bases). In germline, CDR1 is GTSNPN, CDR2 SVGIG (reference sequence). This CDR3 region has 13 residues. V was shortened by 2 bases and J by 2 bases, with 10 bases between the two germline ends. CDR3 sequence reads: CAWSLMTAYEQYF. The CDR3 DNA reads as TGTGCCTGGAGTTTAATGACAGCCTACGAGCAGTACTTC.

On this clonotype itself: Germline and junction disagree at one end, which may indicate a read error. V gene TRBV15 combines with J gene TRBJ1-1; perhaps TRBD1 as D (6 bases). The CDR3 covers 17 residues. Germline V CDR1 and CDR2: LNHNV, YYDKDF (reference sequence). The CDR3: CVTSRDGSSQGNTEAFF. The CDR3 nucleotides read TGTGTCACCAGCAGAGACGGGTCCTCACAGGGGAACACTGAAGCTTTCTTT.

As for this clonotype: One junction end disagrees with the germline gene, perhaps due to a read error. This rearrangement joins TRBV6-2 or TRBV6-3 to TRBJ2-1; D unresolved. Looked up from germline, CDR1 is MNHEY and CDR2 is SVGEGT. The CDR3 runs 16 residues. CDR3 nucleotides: TGTGCCAGCAGATACTCGAGCGAACTGGACGGCGATGAGCAGTTCTTC. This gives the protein CASRYSSELDGDEQFF.

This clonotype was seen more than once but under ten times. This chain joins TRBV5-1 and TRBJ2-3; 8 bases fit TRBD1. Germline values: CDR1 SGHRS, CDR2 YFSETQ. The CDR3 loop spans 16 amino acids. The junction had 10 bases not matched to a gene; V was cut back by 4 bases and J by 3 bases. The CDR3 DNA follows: TGCGCCAGCAGCCCCCCGACAGGGGCCGAAACAGATACGCAGTATTTT. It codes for CASSPPTGAETDTQYF.

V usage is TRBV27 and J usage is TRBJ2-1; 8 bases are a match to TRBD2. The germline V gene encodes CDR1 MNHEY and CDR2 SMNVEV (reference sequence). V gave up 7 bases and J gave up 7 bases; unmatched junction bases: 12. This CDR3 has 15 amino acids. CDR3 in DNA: TGTGCCAGCACTCCTTTAGCGGGAACCAGGAATGAGCAGTTCTTC. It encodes CASTPLAGTRNEQFF.

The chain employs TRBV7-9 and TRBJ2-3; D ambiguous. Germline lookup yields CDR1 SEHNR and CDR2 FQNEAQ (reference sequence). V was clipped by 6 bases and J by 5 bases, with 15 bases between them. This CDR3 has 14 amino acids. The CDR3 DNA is TGTGCCAGCAGTCCGGGCGCGAGTGGAGATACGCAGTATTTT. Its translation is CASSPGASGDTQYF. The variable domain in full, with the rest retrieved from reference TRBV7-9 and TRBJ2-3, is DTGVSQNPRHKITKRGQNVTFRCDPISEHNRLYWYRQTLGQGPEFLTYFQNEAQLEKSRLLSDRFSAERPKGSFSTLEIQRTEQGDSAMYLCASSPGASGDTQYFGPGTRLTVL.

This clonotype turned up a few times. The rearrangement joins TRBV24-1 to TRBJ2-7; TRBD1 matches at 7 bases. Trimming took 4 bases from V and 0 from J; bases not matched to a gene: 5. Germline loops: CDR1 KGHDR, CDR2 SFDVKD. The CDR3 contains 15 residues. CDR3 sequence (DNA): TGTGCCACCAGTGAGGACAGGCGATACTCCTACGAGCAGTACTTC. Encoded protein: CATSEDRRYSYEQYF.

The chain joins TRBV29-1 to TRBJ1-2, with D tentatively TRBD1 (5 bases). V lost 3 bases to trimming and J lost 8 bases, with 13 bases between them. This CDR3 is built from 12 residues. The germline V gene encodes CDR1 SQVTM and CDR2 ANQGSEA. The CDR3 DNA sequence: TGCAGCGTTGATCCAGGGACGAACGGCTACACCTTC. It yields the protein CSVDPGTNGYTF.

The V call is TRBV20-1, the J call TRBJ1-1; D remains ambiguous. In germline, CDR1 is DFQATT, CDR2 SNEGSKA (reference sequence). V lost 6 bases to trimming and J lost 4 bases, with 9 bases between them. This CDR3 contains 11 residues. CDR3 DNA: TGCAGTGCGTTTTGGTCCACTGAAGCTTTCTTT. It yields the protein CSAFWSTEAFF.

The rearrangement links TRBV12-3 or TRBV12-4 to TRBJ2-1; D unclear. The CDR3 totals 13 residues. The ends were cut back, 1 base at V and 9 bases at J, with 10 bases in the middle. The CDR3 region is CASSLGPPGEQFF. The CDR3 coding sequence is TGTGCCAGCAGTTTAGGCCCCCCGGGTGAGCAGTTCTTC.

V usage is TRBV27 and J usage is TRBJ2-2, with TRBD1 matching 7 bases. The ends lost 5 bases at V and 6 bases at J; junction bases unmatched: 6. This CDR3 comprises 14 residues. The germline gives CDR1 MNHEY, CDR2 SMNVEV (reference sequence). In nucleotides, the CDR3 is TGTGCCAGCAGTCCAAGAGGGGGCCCCGGGGAGCTGTTTTTT. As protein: CASSPRGGPGELFF.

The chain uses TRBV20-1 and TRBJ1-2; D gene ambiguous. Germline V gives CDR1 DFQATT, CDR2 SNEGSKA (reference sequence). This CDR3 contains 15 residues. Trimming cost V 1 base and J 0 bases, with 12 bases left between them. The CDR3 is CSARARATTNYGYTF. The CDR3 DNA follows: TGCAGTGCTAGAGCACGCGCCACTACTAACTATGGCTACACCTTC.

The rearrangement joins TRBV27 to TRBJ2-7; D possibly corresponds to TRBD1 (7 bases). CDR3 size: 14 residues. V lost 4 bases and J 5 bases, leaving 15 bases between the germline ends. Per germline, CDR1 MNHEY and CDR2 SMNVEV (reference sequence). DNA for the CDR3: TGTGCCAGCAGTTCAGACAGGGAGGTAGACGAGCAGTACTTC. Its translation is CASSSDREVDEQYF.

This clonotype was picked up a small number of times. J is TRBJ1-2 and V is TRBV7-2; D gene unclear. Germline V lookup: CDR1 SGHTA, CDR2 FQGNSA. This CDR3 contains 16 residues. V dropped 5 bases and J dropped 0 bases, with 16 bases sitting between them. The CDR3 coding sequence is TGTGCCAGCAGCAAAATTTCTCCCCTAGCTAACTATGGCTACACCTTC. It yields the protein CASSKISPLANYGYTF. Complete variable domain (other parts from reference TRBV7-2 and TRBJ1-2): GAGVSQSPSNKVTEKGKDVELRCDPISGHTALYWYRQSLGQGLEFLIYFQGNSAPDKSGLPSDRFSAERTGGSVSTLTIQRTQQEDSAVYLCASSKISPLANYGYTFGSGTRLTVV.

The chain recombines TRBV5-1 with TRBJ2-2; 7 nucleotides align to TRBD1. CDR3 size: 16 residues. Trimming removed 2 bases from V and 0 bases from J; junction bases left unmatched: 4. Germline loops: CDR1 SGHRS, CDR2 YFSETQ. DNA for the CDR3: TGCGCCAGCAGCTTTACAGGGACAGCGAACACCGGGGAGCTGTTTTTT. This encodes CASSFTGTANTGELFF.